The next 9 T cell receptor beta chains were all read from a single sample in a study of T cell repertoires in cytomegalovirus infection. Their antigens remain unidentified. TCRdb passed the reads through MiXCR, listing each CDR3 protein once. The table records 250,000 to 300,000 distinct CDR3 sequences, about 20% of them present only once. The starting material was cultured PBMCs, obtained from culture after CMV antigen stimulation. The receptors derive from a human donor in good health (CMV status not recorded). Some clones in this sample may be carry-over from other donors' samples.

This clonotype was recorded a few times. The V and J genes are TRBV27 and TRBJ1-1, with D possibly being TRBD1 (6 bases). With 5 bases removed from V and 4 bases from J, the gap between germline ends came to 14 bases. This CDR3 has 14 amino acids. The germline V gene has CDR1 MNHEY and CDR2 SMNVEV (reference sequence). This CDR3 is CASSPAGVPTEAFF. In nucleotides, the CDR3 is TGTGCCAGCAGTCCGGCAGGGGTCCCCACTGAAGCTTTCTTT.

V and J are TRBV10-3 and TRBJ2-1, with TRBD1 identical over 11 bases. J gave up 6 bases and V 6 bases, and 4 bases lay outside the gene matches. The germline gives CDR1 ENHRY, CDR2 SYGVKD. CDR3 length: 14 residues. The CDR3 DNA follows: TGTGCCATCAGGGTAGGACAGGGGGCCAATGAGCAGTTCTTC. Translation: CAIRVGQGANEQFF.

V usage is TRBV28 and J usage is TRBJ2-1; D is undetermined. Germline values: CDR1 MDHEN, CDR2 SYDVKM. This CDR3 is built from 14 residues. The ends were cut back, 3 bases at V and 6 bases at J, with 12 bases in the middle. CDR3: CASSLALMSNEQFF. CDR3 DNA: TGTGCCAGCAGTTTGGCTCTGATGAGCAATGAGCAGTTCTTC.

This clonotype was observed at least ten times. The chain carries TRBV7-2 and TRBJ2-1; 15 nucleotides match TRBD2. Germline loops: CDR1 SGHTA, CDR2 FQGNSA. This CDR3 spans 16 amino acids. Trimming removed 5 bases from V and 10 bases from J; junction bases left unmatched: 9. The DNA for the CDR3 is TGTGCCAGCAGCCCCCGGACTAGCGGGAGGGCTGGGGAGCAGTTCTTC. Protein sequence: CASSPRTSGRAGEQFF.

The chain is built from TRBV28 and TRBJ2-7; 11 positions match TRBD1. This CDR3 spans 16 amino acids. CDR1 MDHEN and CDR2 SYDVKM come from the germline V gene. V trimming: 4 bases; J trimming: 0 bases; junction bases outside the gene matches: 5. The CDR3 DNA reads TGTGCCAGCAGTTCCCCAGGGACAGGGGGCTCCTACGAGCAGTACTTC. It is translated as CASSSPGTGGSYEQYF. The full variable domain, rest sourced from reference TRBV28 and TRBJ2-7, is DVKVTQSSRYLVKRTGEKVFLECVQDMDHENMFWYRQDPGLGLRLIYFSYDVKMKEKGDIPEGYSVSREKKERFSLILESASTNQTSMYLCASSSPGTGGSYEQYFGPGTRLTVT.

The rearrangement links TRBV20-1 to TRBJ1-5; 7 bases agree with TRBD1. CDR1 DFQATT and CDR2 SNEGSKA come from the germline V gene (reference sequence). V trimming: 2 bases; J trimming: 3 bases; junction bases outside the gene matches: 4. The CDR3 runs 14 residues. The CDR3 reads CSARPDRDNQPQHF. CDR3 coding DNA: TGCAGTGCTAGACCAGACAGGGACAATCAGCCCCAGCATTTT.

As to this clonotype: A read error is possible here, since a much larger clone lies one base away. J is TRBJ2-3 and V is TRBV7-2, with 15 bases that match TRBD2. Germline lookup yields CDR1 SGHTA and CDR2 FQGNSA. This CDR3 spans 21 amino acids. CDR3 amino acids: CASSLVFGGLAGGPGTDSQYF. The CDR3 DNA follows: TGTGCCAGCAGCTTAGTCTTCGGTGGACTAGCGGGAGGGCCGGGGACAGATTCGCAGTATTTT.

This clonotype has only a few counts. This chain links TRBV20-1 with TRBJ2-1; 14 nucleotides align to TRBD2. Germline CDR1 and CDR2: DFQATT and SNEGSKA (reference sequence). V trimming: 6 bases; J trimming: 8 bases; junction bases outside the gene matches: 12. The CDR3 covers 16 residues. DNA for the CDR3: TGCAGTGCCCCTCGGGAGGGGACTAGCGGGAGCTATGAGCAGTTCTTC. This codes for CSAPREGTSGSYEQFF.

The chain employs TRBV7-9 and TRBJ2-1; no clear D gene. The CDR3 extends over 11 amino acids. Trimming left V 5 bases short and J 9 bases short, with 8 bases between. Germline-derived CDR1 and CDR2 are SEHNR and FQNEAQ (reference sequence). In DNA, the CDR3 is TGTGCCAGCAGCCAGCTCGTTGAGCAGTTCTTC. Translating gives CASSQLVEQFF.